This TCR beta chain was retrieved from a study of shared clonotypes between healthy human individuals. Overall study results and limits: As a rule, naive subsets had a larger estimated richness than memory subsets. Rarefaction analysis demonstrated incomplete sorted-subset sequencing notwithstanding large depth.

V lost 8 bases and J lost 0, with 17 bases in between. The CDR3 is 16 amino acids. Per the germline V gene, CDR1 is MDHEN and CDR2 is SYDVKM. With respect to this clone: Its target is unknown.

The CD4+ fraction was divided into a CD45RA+ naive subset and a CD45RA-negative memory subset. Using immunoSEQ multiplex PCR, the repertoire was profiled, and TCRdb retains in-frame clones only, with some absent. Seen here are 600,000 to 750,000 clones, about two thirds observed once, and the top ten hold 1.8%. This chain connects TRBV28 to TRBJ2-4; no clear D gene. The sequenced sample consisted of memory CD4+ T cells sorted from blood. As for subset: CD45RA-negative fraction. This sequence originates from a woman in her thirties in good health. Here the CDR3 DNA reads TGTGCCAGCTCCCCTTCACAGTTCGTAGCCAAAAACATTCAGTACTTC. This gives the protein CASSPSQFVAKNIQYF. Based on the CDR3 plus reference TRBV28 and TRBJ2-4, the full variable domain is DVKVTQSSRYLVKRTGEKVFLECVQDMDHENMFWYRQDPGLGLRLIYFSYDVKMKEKGDIPEGYSVSREKKERFSLILESASTNQTSMYLCASSPSQFVAKNIQYFGAGTRLSVL.